Below, 12 T cell receptor beta chains from the same sample are listed, as sequenced in a study of Ad26.COV2.S vaccination and SARS-CoV-2 variants. Libraries were prepared by immunoSEQ multiplex PCR; TCRdb keeps only in-frame clonotypes and omits some of them. In the table there are 300,000 to 450,000 clones, about 85% of which are singletons. Treatment denoted: 15 to 20 received Ad26.COV2.S at low or high dose, single or two shots; roughly five received placebo; per-sample allocation not given. Samples analyzed were those drawn on day 63 after the first vaccine or placebo injection. The sequencing used peripheral blood, collected in a trial of Ad26.COV2.S vaccine versus placebo. These receptors all stem from a person aged 18-60 years who received the Ad26.COV2.S COVID-19 vaccine or a placebo.

The chain carries TRBV21-1 and TRBJ2-5; TRBD2, as called in the table, went unchecked against the DNA. TRBV21-1 is noted as a pseudogene. The length of the CDR3 is 15 residues. CDR3 DNA sequence: TGTGCCAGCAGCAAAGGTTACGGGGTGAGGGAGACCCAGTACTTC. Its translation is CASSKGYGVRETQYF.

This rearrangement joins TRBV7-6 to TRBJ2-2; no clear D gene. The V end was cut by 5 bases, the J end by 8 bases, with 18 bases between. This CDR3 is built from 15 residues. In germline, CDR1 is SGHVS, CDR2 FNYEAQ. Written as DNA, the CDR3 is TGTGCCAGCAGCCCTACCCCCTCTTTGGGTGGGGAGCTGTTTTTT. Translating gives CASSPTPSLGGELFF.

The chain recombines TRBV19 with TRBJ2-3; D is perhaps TRBD2 (6 bases). The CDR3 has 15 residues. The germline V gene has CDR1 LNHDA and CDR2 SQIVND (reference sequence). The V end was cut by 1 base, the J end by 2 bases, with 10 bases between. CDR3 nucleotide sequence: TGTGCCAGTAGTATAGGCGGGGCGACCACAGATACGCAGTATTTT. Protein sequence: CASSIGGATTDTQYF. The full variable domain, completed using reference TRBV19 and TRBJ2-3, is DGGITQSPKYLFRKEGQNVTLSCEQNLNHDAMYWYRQDPGQGLRLIYYSQIVNDFQKGDIAEGYSVSREKKESFPLTVTSAQKNPTAFYLCASSIGGATTDTQYFGPGTRLTVL.

The gene calls are TRBV21-1 and TRBJ2-5; the table names TRBD1, a call not compared with the DNA. TRBV21-1 is a recognized pseudogene. The CDR3 extends over 15 amino acids. This CDR3 reads CASSPGTGEEETQYF. The CDR3 nucleotides read TGTGCCAGCAGTCCCGGGACAGGGGAGGAGGAGACCCAGTACTTC.

This chain links TRBV21-1 with TRBJ2-7; the table's D call TRBD2 went unverified against the DNA. TRBV21-1 is noted as a pseudogene. The CDR3 has 18 amino acids. The CDR3 loop reads CASSKVGAGDHRSYEQYF. In DNA form, the CDR3 reads TGTGCCAGCAGCAAAGTAGGAGCGGGAGACCACCGAAGCTACGAGCAGTACTTC.

V gene TRBV7-2 combines with J gene TRBJ2-1; 9 bases align to TRBD2. The CDR3 consists of 16 residues. The germline CDR1 and CDR2 sequences are SGHTA and FQGNSA. V lost 5 bases and J lost 0; bases outside the gene matches: 5. The chain's CDR3 is CASSRNSGSSYNEQFF. CDR3 bases: TGTGCCAGCAGCCGTAATAGCGGGAGCTCCTACAATGAGCAGTTCTTC.

This chain joins TRBV10-3 and TRBJ2-3; no reliable D call. The CDR3 sequence is 14 residues long. Trimming left V 2 bases short and J 3 bases short, with 9 bases between. Germline CDR1 and CDR2: ENHRY and SYGVKD. This CDR3 is CAISEGSMTDTQYF. As DNA, the CDR3 is TGTGCCATCAGTGAGGGCTCTATGACAGATACGCAGTATTTT.

The J gene is TRBJ1-3, the V gene TRBV18; weak D call: TRBD1 (5 bases). This CDR3 spans 14 amino acids. Germline loops: CDR1 KGHSH, CDR2 LQKENI. Trimming removed 5 bases from V and 0 bases from J, with 8 bases in between. The chain's CDR3 is CASSAGLSGNTIYF. CDR3 bases: TGTGCCAGCTCAGCGGGGCTCTCTGGAAACACCATATATTTT.

The J gene is TRBJ1-1, the V gene TRBV12-3 or TRBV12-4; D uncertain. V was pared by 2 bases and J by 1 base, with 5 bases between. The CDR3 contains 13 residues. As DNA, the CDR3 is TGTGCCAGCAGTTTATGGGGGAACACTGAAGCTTTCTTT. Translated: CASSLWGNTEAFF.

J is TRBJ2-7 and V is TRBV5-1; D is possibly TRBD2 (7 bases). Germline V gene sequence: CDR1 SGHRS, CDR2 YFSETQ. The ends were cut back, 6 bases at V and 1 base at J, with 26 bases in the middle. The CDR3 loop spans 18 amino acids. The CDR3 nucleotides read TGCGCCAGCAAGGGTGTGGGGGCGGCAGCGGGATCATCCTACGAGCAGTACTTC. It yields the protein CASKGVGAAAGSSYEQYF. Together with reference TRBV5-1 and TRBJ2-7, the CDR3 gives the full variable domain: KAGVTQTPRYLIKTRGQQVTLSCSPISGHRSVSWYQQTPGQGLQFLFEYFSETQRNKGNFPGRFSGRQFSNSRSEMNVSTLELGDSALYLCASKGVGAAAGSSYEQYFGPGTRLTVT.

This chain connects TRBV14 to TRBJ2-3; D possibly corresponds to TRBD2 (6 bases). Trimming removed 4 bases from V and 2 bases from J, with 16 bases in between. The CDR3 has 16 residues. Germline V gene sequence: CDR1 SGHDN, CDR2 FVKESK. This CDR3 reads CASSPQFSGVTDTQYF. The CDR3 DNA follows: TGTGCCAGCAGCCCCCAATTTTCGGGGGTCACAGATACGCAGTATTTT. The full variable domain, with the rest looked up from reference TRBV14 and TRBJ2-3, is EAGVTQFPSHSVIEKGQTVTLRCDPISGHDNLYWYRRVMGKEIKFLLHFVKESKQDESGMPNNRFLAERTGGTYSTLKVQPAELEDSGVYFCASSPQFSGVTDTQYFGPGTRLTVL.

V gene TRBV4-1 combines with J gene TRBJ1-1; D is possibly TRBD1 (5 bases). Per germline, CDR1 MGHRA and CDR2 YSYEKL. Trimming left V 7 bases short and J 1 base short, with 13 bases between. This CDR3 spans 14 amino acids. In DNA, the CDR3 is TGCGCCAGCATGGGGCGGACTACGAACACTGAAGCTTTCTTT. This translates into CASMGRTTNTEAFF.